This T cell receptor (beta chain) was identified in a study of T cell responses to AZD1222 COVID-19 vaccine. Only in-frame clones appear in the TCRdb table, and some are missing; sequencing was by immunoSEQ multiplex PCR. This table holds under 35,000 clones, just over 90% found once. Trimming at V came to 4 bases and at J to 3 bases, leaving 5 bases not matched to a gene. Per germline, CDR1 SGHAT and CDR2 FQNNGV. The CDR3 loop spans 15 amino acids. The gene calls are TRBV11-2 and TRBJ1-4, with 7 bases fitting TRBD1. Sequenced material: peripheral blood, taken on day 0 of AZD1222 vaccination. The receptor was derived from an adult in good health. CDR3 protein: CASSSPGQPNEKLFF. The CDR3 bases are TGTGCCAGCAGCTCGCCGGGACAGCCTAATGAAAAACTGTTTTTT.